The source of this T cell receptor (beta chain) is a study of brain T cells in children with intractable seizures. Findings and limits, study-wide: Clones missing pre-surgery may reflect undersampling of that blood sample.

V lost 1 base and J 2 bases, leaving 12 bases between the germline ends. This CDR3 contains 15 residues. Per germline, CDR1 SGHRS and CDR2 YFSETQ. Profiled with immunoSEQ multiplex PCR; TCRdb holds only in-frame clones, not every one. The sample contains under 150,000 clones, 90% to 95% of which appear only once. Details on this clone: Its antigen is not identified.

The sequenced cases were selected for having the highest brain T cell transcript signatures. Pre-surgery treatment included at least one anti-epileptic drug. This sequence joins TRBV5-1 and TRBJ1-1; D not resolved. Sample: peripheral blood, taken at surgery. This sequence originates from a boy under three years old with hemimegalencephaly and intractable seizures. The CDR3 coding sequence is TGCGCCAGCAGCTTGTCAATACAGCTAAACACTGAAGCTTTCTTT. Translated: CASSLSIQLNTEAFF. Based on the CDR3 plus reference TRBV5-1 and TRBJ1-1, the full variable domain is KAGVTQTPRYLIKTRGQQVTLSCSPISGHRSVSWYQQTPGQGLQFLFEYFSETQRNKGNFPGRFSGRQFSNSRSEMNVSTLELGDSALYLCASSLSIQLNTEAFFGQGTRLTVV.